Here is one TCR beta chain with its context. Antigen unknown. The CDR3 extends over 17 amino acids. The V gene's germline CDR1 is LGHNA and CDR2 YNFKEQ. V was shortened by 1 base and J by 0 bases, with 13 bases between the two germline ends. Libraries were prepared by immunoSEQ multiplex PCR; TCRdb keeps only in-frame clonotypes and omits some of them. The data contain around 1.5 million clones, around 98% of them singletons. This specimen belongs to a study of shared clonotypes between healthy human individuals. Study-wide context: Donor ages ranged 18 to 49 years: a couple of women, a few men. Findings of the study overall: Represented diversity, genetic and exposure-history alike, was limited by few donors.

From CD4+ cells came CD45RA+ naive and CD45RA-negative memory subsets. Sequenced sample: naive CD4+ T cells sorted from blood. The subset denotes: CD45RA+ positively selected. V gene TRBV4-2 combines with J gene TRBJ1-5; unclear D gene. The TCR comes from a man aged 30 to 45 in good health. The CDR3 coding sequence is TGTGCCAGCAGCCAAGGAGTCGGCCAGATTAGCAATCAGCCCCAGCATTTT. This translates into CASSQGVGQISNQPQHF.